The sequence of this T cell receptor beta chain was determined in a study of T-cell memory formation after mild COVID-19. This CDR3 region has 14 residues. Germline V gives CDR1 SGDLS, CDR2 YYNGEE. With 0 bases removed from V and 4 bases from J, the gap between germline ends came to 10 bases. TCRdb called the 5' RACE reads again in MiXCR, with one record for every CDR3 protein. This table holds about 350,000 distinct CDR3 sequences, roughly 13% found once. The rearrangement uses TRBV9 and TRBJ1-1; tentative D call: TRBD1 (6 bases). This TCR came from a man between 18 and 29 years old who had mild COVID-19 (a few samples of this study predate the infection). Cell type and time point are not known. Sequencing was performed on PBMCs or a T cell subset sorted from them (not recorded which). The CDR3 protein is CASSVERGATEAFF. CDR3 sequence (DNA): TGTGCCAGCAGCGTAGAAAGGGGGGCCACTGAAGCTTTCTTT. Complete variable domain (other parts from reference TRBV9 and TRBJ1-1): DSGVTQTPKHLITATGQRVTLRCSPRSGDLSVYWYQQSLDQGLQFLIQYYNGEERAKGNILERFSAQQFPDLHSELNLSSLELGDSALYFCASSVERGATEAFFGQGTRLTVV.